Described below is a single T cell receptor (beta chain) sequence and its context. Its antigen is still unknown. The data stem from a study of cytomegalovirus exposure and HLA in healthy donors. PCR primers comprised 60 Vbeta and 13 Jbeta primers. Data came from immunoSEQ multiplex PCR; TCRdb stores just in-frame clones and leaves some out. The data show about 130,000 clones, over 70% seen once. This CDR3 spans 20 amino acids. V lost 0 bases and J lost 5, with 25 bases in between. Overall study results and limits: In the analysis, some V segments, TRBV6-2 and TRBV6-3 included, were excluded as indistinguishable.

Sequenced: PBMCs. The chain carries TRBV23-1 and TRBJ1-4; a possible D gene is TRBD1 (6 bases). TRBV23-1 is given ORF status, its function remaining uncertain. The TCR originated in a woman in her thirties or forties in good health and CMV-seronegative. CDR3 amino acids: CASSQSALRMVRGLNEKLFF. The CDR3 region has the DNA TGCGCCAGCAGTCAATCGGCCCTCCGTATGGTCAGGGGCCTAAATGAAAAACTGTTTTTT.